Listed below are T cell receptor beta chains from one sample, sequenced in a study of T cell changes during pregnancy in multiple sclerosis. The protocol was immunoSEQ multiplex PCR, while the TCRdb copy is restricted to in-frame clones and leaves out a portion. The data contain tens of thousands of clones, 89% of them singletons. Sequencing used peripheral blood, obtained in the first trimester of pregnancy. Receptors were obtained from a female donor in good health, enrolled as a control in a pregnancy study. CDR3s include the opening cysteine and the closing phenylalanine or tryptophan. A D gene is named only where the DNA matches it firmly. Not all rows give a size; the values are once, few, many and, for expanded clones, a class.

clone size	D gene	J gene	V gene	CDR3 DNA	CDR3 protein
.	TRBD2	TRBJ2-7	TRBV4-3	TGCGCCAGCAGCCACAGACTAGCGGAGACCTACGAGCAGTACTTC	CASSHRLAETYEQYF
.	.	TRBJ1-2	TRBV6-4	TGTGCCAGCAGTGACGGGAGCCCGGACCGAAACTATGGCTACACCTTC	CASSDGSPDRNYGYTF
.	.	TRBJ1-1	TRBV18	TGTGCCAGCTCCCTCCGACAGGCCGGGGACACTGAAGCTTTCTTT	CASSLRQAGDTEAFF
.	.	TRBJ1-6	TRBV7-8	TGTGCCAGCACCGATATTCAGGGGTCCTCCTATAATTCACCCCTCCACTTT	CASTDIQGSSYNSPLHF
.	.	TRBJ1-3	TRBV6-6	TGTGCCAGCAGGTCAGGGGCCCTCTCTGGAAACACCATATATTTT	CASRSGALSGNTIYF
.	TRBD1	TRBJ2-2	TRBV9	TGTGCCAGCGGCGCAGGGGGCCCGAGCACCGGGGAGCTGTTTTTT	CASGAGGPSTGELFF
.	TRBD1	TRBJ2-7	TRBV28	TGTGCCTGTCACGGGCCTTTGGCAGGGGGCCGCTACGAGCAGTACTTC	CACHGPLAGGRYEQYF
.	TRBD1	TRBJ2-7	TRBV9	TGTGCCAGCAGCCCCCGGACAGGGGACAGCTACGAGCAGTACTTC	CASSPRTGDSYEQYF
.	.	TRBJ1-2	TRBV5-1	TGCGCCAGCAGCTTGACAGGGAGTGAGGGCTACACCTTC	CASSLTGSEGYTF
.	TRBD2	TRBJ2-7	TRBV7-7	TGTGCCAGCAGCCCATCACTAGCGGGGGACTTTCGAAGCTCCTACGAGCAGTACTTC	CASSPSLAGDFRSSYEQYF
.	TRBD1	TRBJ1-1	TRBV7-2	TGTGCCAGCAGCTTAACCAGGGGGCAGACTGAAGCTTTCTTT	CASSLTRGQTEAFF
.	.	TRBJ2-1	TRBV7-2	TGTGCCAGCAGCTTAGCGGTTAGAAGCCCCGGGGACAATGAGCAGTTCTTC	CASSLAVRSPGDNEQFF
.	.	TRBJ2-1	TRBV9	TGTGCCAGCAGCCCAGCTGCGGGAAGTCCCTACAATGAGCAGTTCTTC	CASSPAAGSPYNEQFF
.	.	TRBJ1-6	TRBV18	TGTGCCAGCTCCCCGGGAGTTCGGGATTCACCCCTCCACTTT	CASSPGVRDSPLHF
.	TRBD1	TRBJ1-4	TRBV5-1	TGCGCCAGCGGCGCCGGGACAGGGGATGAAAAACTGTTTTTT	CASGAGTGDEKLFF
.	.	TRBJ2-7	TRBV5-6	TGTGCCAGCAGCCTCGGGTACTCCTACGAGCAGTACTTC	CASSLGYSYEQYF
many	TRBD2	TRBJ2-1	TRBV19	TGTGCCAGTAGTATGACTAGCGGGAATTTCGATGAGCAGTTCTTC	CASSMTSGNFDEQFF
once	TRBD1	TRBJ1-5	TRBV4-1	TGCGCCAGCAGCCCGGACAGGGAAGGCTTTAATCAGCCCCAGCATTTT	CASSPDREGFNQPQHF
many	.	TRBJ1-1	TRBV6-1	TGTGCCAGCACCCGGGCTGAAGCTTTCTTT	CASTRAEAFF
.	.	TRBJ1-2	TRBV27	TGTGCCAGCAGGGCGGGCGCGAGCTATGGCTACACCTTC	CASRAGASYGYTF
.	.	TRBJ2-1	TRBV5-1	TGCGCCAGCAGCTCCCTAGATGGGGGCTGGAGTGAGCAGTTCTTC	CASSSLDGGWSEQFF
.	.	TRBJ1-1	TRBV7-2	TGTGCCACTAGTCTGGGGGCCACTGAAGCTTTCTTT	CATSLGATEAFF
.	TRBD2	TRBJ2-3	TRBV11-3	TGTGCCAGCAGCCGAAGCGGGGGGGAGACAGATACGCAGTATTTT	CASSRSGGETDTQYF
.	.	TRBJ1-2	TRBV9	TGTGCCAGCAGCGTAGTAGGACAGATTAACTATGGCTACACCTTC	CASSVVGQINYGYTF